Listed below are T cell receptor beta chains from one sample, sequenced in a study of blood T cell repertoires in COVID-19. Here immunoSEQ multiplex PCR was the method, and the copy in TCRdb shows in-frame clones only, minus some. The sample lists just under 350,000 clones; about 89% were seen once. Sequencing input: peripheral blood. The source is a woman between 50 and 59 years old with COVID-19, enrolled during active disease. The CDR3 runs from the conserved cysteine through the conserved F or W. The order of the fields is clone size, J gene, V gene, D gene, CDR3 protein, CDR3 DNA. The D gene is left open where the match is weak. Where a row states a size, it is once, few, many or the class of an expanded clone; other rows omit it.

clone size: NA
J gene: TRBJ2-6
V gene: TRBV19
D gene: NA
CDR3 protein: CASRGWGGISGANVLTF
CDR3 DNA: TGTGCCAGTCGGGGCTGGGGCGGGATCTCTGGGGCCAACGTCCTGACTTTC

clone size: NA
J gene: TRBJ1-4
V gene: TRBV7-9
D gene: TRBD1
CDR3 protein: CASSPRGDRDNEKLFF
CDR3 DNA: TGTGCCAGCAGCCCCCGGGGGGACAGGGATAATGAAAAACTGTTTTTT

clone size: once
J gene: TRBJ2-1
V gene: TRBV24-1
D gene: NA
CDR3 protein: CATSDLNPQSGSSSRNEQFF
CDR3 DNA: TGTGCCACCAGTGATTTGAACCCCCAGTCCGGGTCCTCTTCCAGAAATGAGCAGTTCTTC

clone size: NA
J gene: TRBJ2-2
V gene: TRBV19
D gene: NA
CDR3 protein: CASSHRDTGELFF
CDR3 DNA: TGTGCCAGTAGTCACAGGGACACCGGGGAGCTGTTTTTT

clone size: NA
J gene: TRBJ2-7
V gene: TRBV18
D gene: TRBD1
CDR3 protein: CASSPPGTGTSYEQYF
CDR3 DNA: TGTGCCAGCTCACCCCCCGGGACAGGGACGTCCTACGAGCAGTACTTC

clone size: NA
J gene: TRBJ1-5
V gene: TRBV11-2
D gene: NA
CDR3 protein: CASSSRQVNQPQHF
CDR3 DNA: TGTGCCAGCAGCTCCCGACAGGTAAATCAGCCCCAGCATTTT

clone size: NA
J gene: TRBJ1-5
V gene: TRBV3-1/TRBV3-2
D gene: NA
CDR3 protein: CASSQAAGSEPQHF
CDR3 DNA: TGTGCCAGCAGCCAAGCTGCCGGGAGTGAGCCCCAGCATTTT

clone size: NA
J gene: TRBJ1-5
V gene: TRBV5-6
D gene: TRBD1
CDR3 protein: CASSRDRGDSNQPQHF
CDR3 DNA: TGTGCCAGCAGCAGGGACAGGGGCGATAGCAATCAGCCCCAGCATTTT

clone size: once
J gene: TRBJ2-5
V gene: TRBV6-6
D gene: TRBD1
CDR3 protein: CASRDAGGLQETQYF
CDR3 DNA: TGTGCCAGCAGGGATGCAGGGGGCCTCCAAGAGACCCAGTACTTC

clone size: NA
J gene: TRBJ1-5
V gene: TRBV3-1/TRBV3-2
D gene: NA
CDR3 protein: CASSQGGRGFGQPQHF
CDR3 DNA: TGTGCCAGCAGCCAAGGGGGTAGGGGGTTCGGTCAGCCCCAGCATTTT

clone size: NA
J gene: TRBJ2-7
V gene: TRBV7-2
D gene: NA
CDR3 protein: CASSLGVAGAGEQYF
CDR3 DNA: TGTGCCAGCAGCTTAGGGGTAGCAGGGGCGGGCGAGCAGTACTTC

clone size: NA
J gene: TRBJ2-5
V gene: TRBV10-3
D gene: TRBD2
CDR3 protein: CATGTSGLEIRETQYF
CDR3 DNA: TGTGCCACGGGTACGTCGGGACTAGAAATTAGGGAGACCCAGTACTTC

clone size: NA
J gene: TRBJ1-5
V gene: TRBV7-8
D gene: NA
CDR3 protein: CASSIGQRNQPQHF
CDR3 DNA: TGTGCCAGCAGCATCGGACAGCGCAACCAGCCCCAGCATTTT

clone size: NA
J gene: TRBJ2-1
V gene: TRBV4-2
D gene: NA
CDR3 protein: CASSQEVQGEQFF
CDR3 DNA: TGTGCCAGCAGCCAAGAGGTACAGGGTGAGCAGTTCTTC

clone size: NA
J gene: TRBJ2-1
V gene: TRBV27
D gene: TRBD2
CDR3 protein: CASRLAVNNEQFF
CDR3 DNA: TGTGCCTCCCGACTAGCGGTTAACAATGAGCAGTTCTTC

clone size: NA
J gene: TRBJ2-7
V gene: TRBV27
D gene: NA
CDR3 protein: CASPSRGYEQYF
CDR3 DNA: TGTGCCAGCCCGTCTCGGGGGTACGAGCAGTACTTC

clone size: few
J gene: TRBJ1-2
V gene: TRBV25-1
D gene: NA
CDR3 protein: CASSGRGGYTF
CDR3 DNA: TGTGCCAGCAGTGGCAGGGGTGGCTACACCTTC

clone size: few
J gene: TRBJ1-1
V gene: TRBV28
D gene: TRBD1
CDR3 protein: CASRHTGGVTEAFF
CDR3 DNA: TGTGCCAGCAGGCACACAGGGGGAGTCACTGAAGCTTTCTTT

clone size: NA
J gene: TRBJ1-4
V gene: TRBV7-9
D gene: NA
CDR3 protein: CASVRATNEKLFF
CDR3 DNA: TGTGCCTCCGTGAGGGCAACTAATGAAAAACTGTTTTTT

clone size: NA
J gene: TRBJ2-1
V gene: TRBV7-2
D gene: NA
CDR3 protein: CASTLAETVYYNEQFF
CDR3 DNA: TGTGCCAGCACCCTGGCCGAGACTGTATACTACAATGAGCAGTTCTTC

clone size: few
J gene: TRBJ2-1
V gene: TRBV5-5
D gene: TRBD2
CDR3 protein: CASSFTWTSGSNEQFF
CDR3 DNA: TGTGCCAGCAGCTTTACTTGGACTAGCGGGAGTAATGAGCAGTTCTTC

clone size: NA
J gene: TRBJ1-1
V gene: TRBV24-1
D gene: TRBD1
CDR3 protein: CATRGQGPKAFF
CDR3 DNA: TGTGCCACCAGAGGACAGGGCCCCAAAGCTTTCTTT

clone size: NA
J gene: TRBJ2-7
V gene: TRBV10-3
D gene: NA
CDR3 protein: CASRQAPYEQYF
CDR3 DNA: TGTGCCAGTAGACAGGCGCCCTACGAGCAGTACTTC

clone size: NA
J gene: TRBJ2-5
V gene: TRBV7-9
D gene: TRBD2
CDR3 protein: CASSSRGALVGETQYF
CDR3 DNA: TGTGCCAGCAGCTCGCGGGGGGCCCTAGTAGGAGAGACCCAGTACTTC

clone size: few
J gene: TRBJ2-3
V gene: TRBV5-1
D gene: TRBD1
CDR3 protein: CASSLTGGADTQYF
CDR3 DNA: TGCGCCAGCAGCTTGACAGGGGGCGCCGATACGCAGTATTTT

clone size: NA
J gene: TRBJ2-1
V gene: TRBV7-9
D gene: NA
CDR3 protein: CASSASMDIYNEQFF
CDR3 DNA: TGTGCCAGCAGCGCCTCGATGGACATCTACAATGAGCAGTTCTTC

clone size: NA
J gene: TRBJ1-2
V gene: TRBV7-9
D gene: NA
CDR3 protein: CASSLAVAGNYGYTF
CDR3 DNA: TGTGCCAGCAGCTTAGCGGTGGCAGGGAACTATGGCTACACCTTC

clone size: NA
J gene: TRBJ2-1
V gene: TRBV7-3
D gene: NA
CDR3 protein: CASSFEAEEQFF
CDR3 DNA: TGTGCCAGCAGCTTTGAAGCGGAAGAGCAGTTCTTC

clone size: NA
J gene: TRBJ2-2
V gene: TRBV7-7
D gene: NA
CDR3 protein: CASSLASTGELFF
CDR3 DNA: TGTGCCAGCAGCTTAGCCAGCACCGGGGAGCTGTTTTTT

clone size: once
J gene: TRBJ2-2
V gene: TRBV11-2
D gene: NA
CDR3 protein: CASSPRGGFVGELFF
CDR3 DNA: TGTGCCAGCAGCCCTAGAGGCGGGTTCGTCGGGGAGCTGTTTTTT

clone size: NA
J gene: TRBJ2-4
V gene: TRBV7-9
D gene: NA
CDR3 protein: CASSLGSGTKNIQYF
CDR3 DNA: TGTGCCAGCAGCTTAGGGTCGGGAACCAAAAACATTCAGTACTTC

clone size: NA
J gene: TRBJ2-7
V gene: TRBV6-2/TRBV6-3
D gene: TRBD2
CDR3 protein: CASSYGGSGRAIEQYF
CDR3 DNA: TGTGCCAGCAGTTACGGAGGTAGCGGGCGTGCCATCGAGCAGTACTTC

clone size: once
J gene: TRBJ1-1
V gene: TRBV19
D gene: NA
CDR3 protein: CASSIFGGGTEAFF
CDR3 DNA: TGTGCCAGTAGTATTTTCGGGGGTGGCACTGAAGCTTTCTTT

clone size: NA
J gene: TRBJ2-7
V gene: TRBV4-1
D gene: NA
CDR3 protein: CASSQGAGGGYEQYF
CDR3 DNA: TGCGCCAGCAGCCAAGGGGCAGGGGGAGGCTACGAGCAGTACTTC

clone size: NA
J gene: TRBJ2-2
V gene: TRBV18
D gene: NA
CDR3 protein: CASSPPQAGELFF
CDR3 DNA: TGTGCCAGCTCACCACCGCAGGCCGGGGAGCTGTTTTTT

clone size: once
J gene: TRBJ2-2
V gene: TRBV7-9
D gene: NA
CDR3 protein: CASSLIGPRGFELFF
CDR3 DNA: TGTGCCAGCAGCTTAATAGGGCCTCGGGGGTTCGAGCTGTTTTTT

clone size: NA
J gene: TRBJ2-7
V gene: TRBV5-1
D gene: TRBD2
CDR3 protein: CASSRGTSGRSSYEQYF
CDR3 DNA: TGCGCCAGCAGCCGAGGGACTAGCGGGAGGTCCTCCTACGAGCAGTACTTC

clone size: NA
J gene: TRBJ1-1
V gene: TRBV19
D gene: TRBD1
CDR3 protein: CASSMTGVNTEAFF
CDR3 DNA: TGTGCCAGTAGTATGACAGGGGTGAACACTGAAGCTTTCTTT

clone size: NA
J gene: TRBJ1-5
V gene: TRBV19
D gene: NA
CDR3 protein: CASRRQDISNQPQHF
CDR3 DNA: TGTGCCAGTAGGAGACAGGACATTAGCAATCAGCCCCAGCATTTT

clone size: NA
J gene: TRBJ1-1
V gene: TRBV5-4
D gene: NA
CDR3 protein: CASSPDRAATEAFF
CDR3 DNA: TGTGCCAGCAGCCCCGACCGAGCGGCCACTGAAGCTTTCTTT

clone size: NA
J gene: TRBJ2-1
V gene: TRBV2
D gene: NA
CDR3 protein: CASSEGGLAPAYNEQFF
CDR3 DNA: TGTGCCAGCAGTGAAGGCGGTCTAGCGCCAGCCTACAATGAGCAGTTCTTC

clone size: NA
J gene: TRBJ1-1
V gene: TRBV27
D gene: TRBD1
CDR3 protein: CASSKQTGAATEAFF
CDR3 DNA: TGTGCCAGCAGCAAACAAACAGGGGCGGCCACTGAAGCTTTCTTT

clone size: NA
J gene: TRBJ2-5
V gene: TRBV7-9
D gene: NA
CDR3 protein: CASSLGRAQETQYF
CDR3 DNA: TGTGCCAGCAGCTTAGGGCGGGCCCAAGAGACCCAGTACTTC

clone size: NA
J gene: TRBJ2-5
V gene: TRBV7-9
D gene: NA
CDR3 protein: CASSLQAAAEETQYF
CDR3 DNA: TGTGCCAGCAGCTTACAAGCTGCGGCGGAAGAGACCCAGTACTTC

clone size: NA
J gene: TRBJ1-6
V gene: TRBV6-2/TRBV6-3
D gene: NA
CDR3 protein: CASSYPPGYSPLHF
CDR3 DNA: TGTGCCAGCAGTTACCCGCCAGGGTATTCACCCCTCCACTTT

clone size: NA
J gene: TRBJ1-1
V gene: TRBV5-6
D gene: TRBD1
CDR3 protein: CASSRRQGARIEAFF
CDR3 DNA: TGTGCCAGCAGCAGAAGACAGGGGGCGCGGATTGAAGCTTTCTTT

clone size: NA
J gene: TRBJ2-7
V gene: TRBV6-5
D gene: NA
CDR3 protein: CASSIAGMPHHEQYF
CDR3 DNA: TGTGCCAGCAGTATAGCCGGGATGCCTCACCACGAGCAGTACTTC

clone size: NA
J gene: TRBJ2-7
V gene: TRBV29-1
D gene: TRBD1
CDR3 protein: CSVAPGTVLYEQYF
CDR3 DNA: TGCAGCGTTGCCCCCGGGACAGTTTTATACGAGCAGTACTTC

clone size: NA
J gene: TRBJ2-5
V gene: TRBV11-3
D gene: TRBD1
CDR3 protein: CASSEQGARAQYF
CDR3 DNA: TGTGCCAGCAGCGAACAGGGGGCTAGGGCCCAGTACTTC

clone size: NA
J gene: TRBJ2-3
V gene: TRBV6-5
D gene: NA
CDR3 protein: CAGTVTANTDTQYF
CDR3 DNA: TGTGCCGGCACCGTGACAGCTAACACAGATACGCAGTATTTT

clone size: NA
J gene: TRBJ2-2
V gene: TRBV21-1
D gene: NA
CDR3 protein: CASNLPGGGGTGELFF
CDR3 DNA: TGTGCCAGCAACCTACCAGGGGGTGGGGGTACCGGGGAGCTGTTTTTT

clone size: NA
J gene: TRBJ2-5
V gene: TRBV12-5
D gene: TRBD1
CDR3 protein: CASGSPRDRVEEQYF
CDR3 DNA: TGTGCTAGTGGTTCCCCGCGGGACAGGGTGGAGGAGCAGTACTTC

clone size: NA
J gene: TRBJ1-2
V gene: TRBV27
D gene: NA
CDR3 protein: CASSPKVVSGVHGYTF
CDR3 DNA: TGTGCCAGCAGCCCCAAGGTGGTCTCGGGGGTACATGGCTACACCTTC

clone size: NA
J gene: TRBJ2-1
V gene: TRBV6-6
D gene: TRBD2
CDR3 protein: CASSFSSGSYNEQFF
CDR3 DNA: TGTGCCAGCAGTTTTTCTAGCGGGTCTTACAATGAGCAGTTCTTC